A selection of T cell receptor beta chains follows, all from one sample in a study. One entry per CDR3 protein, called by TCRdb with MiXCR from the 5' RACE reads. This table holds fewer than 65,000 distinct CDR3 sequences, less than 25% found once. What was sequenced was tumor-infiltrating Tregs sorted from the breast tumor. The receptors come from a female donor with breast cancer. The CDR3 runs from the conserved cysteine through the conserved F or W. The D gene is left open where the match is weak. Part of the rows lack a size; the others show once, few, many or a class for expanded clones.

TRBV29-1	NA	TRBJ1-2	many	11	TGCAGCGTTGCGGGGGCTCGTGGCTACACCTTC	CSVAGARGYTF
TRBV3-1	NA	TRBJ2-5	NA	12	TGTGCCAGCAGCCTAAATCGCGGGACCCAGTACTTC	CASSLNRGTQYF
TRBV6-6	NA	TRBJ2-7	NA	14	TGTGCCAGCAGCCTGACAGGCGCCTCCTACGAGCAGTACTTC	CASSLTGASYEQYF
TRBV11-1	TRBD2	TRBJ2-1	NA	16	TGTGCCAGCAGCTTAGACCCGACTAGCGGGAGGAATGAGCAGTTCTTC	CASSLDPTSGRNEQFF
TRBV7-9	NA	TRBJ2-7	many	12	TGTGCCAGCAGCTTATCTGGTGACGAGCAGTACTTC	CASSLSGDEQYF
TRBV20-1	NA	TRBJ2-7	NA	11	TGCAGTGCTGGGGACCCCTACGAGCAGTACTTC	CSAGDPYEQYF
TRBV6-6	NA	TRBJ1-5	many	16	TGTGCCAGCAGCCATGATACGGCAGAGATGGGTCAGCCCCAGCATTTT	CASSHDTAEMGQPQHF
TRBV7-9	TRBD1	TRBJ1-1	many	15	TGTGCCAGCAGCCTCGGACAGGCGGGGAACACTGAAGCTTTCTTT	CASSLGQAGNTEAFF
TRBV20-1	TRBD1	TRBJ1-5	NA	14	TGCAGTGCTCCATTGGGACAGCCTAATCAGCCCCAGCATTTT	CSAPLGQPNQPQHF
TRBV11-1	TRBD2	TRBJ2-7	many	17	TGTGCCAGCAGCTCAGGGACTAGCGGGAGAGGACTCAACGAGCAGTACTTC	CASSSGTSGRGLNEQYF
TRBV5-6	NA	TRBJ2-3	NA	15	TGTGCCAGCAGCTTGCTAGCTAAAGCGTCAGATACGCAGTATTTT	CASSLLAKASDTQYF
TRBV6-2/TRBV6-3	NA	TRBJ1-2	many	19	TGTGCCAGCAGTTACGAGGCAAACGGGGCGAATCCCAACCTCTATGGCTACACCTTC	CASSYEANGANPNLYGYTF
TRBV11-3	NA	TRBJ1-2	few	13	TGTGCCAGCAGCGTAGGGGGGGACGGAGGCTACACCTTC	CASSVGGDGGYTF
TRBV11-3	TRBD2	TRBJ2-5	NA	15	TGTGCCAGCAGCTTAGGAGGGCTAGCGGGAGAGACCCAGCACTTC	CASSLGGLAGETQHF
TRBV28	NA	TRBJ1-2	few	16	TGTGCCAGCAGTTTAAGTGGAACAGGCGGGAGCTATGGCTACACCTTC	CASSLSGTGGSYGYTF
TRBV6-5	NA	TRBJ1-5	many	13	TGTGCCAGCAGGGGAGCCCGCAATCAGCCCCAGCATTTT	CASRGARNQPQHF
TRBV5-1	NA	TRBJ2-7	few	13	TGCGCCAGCAGCTTGGCAGTCCCCTACGAGCAGTACTTC	CASSLAVPYEQYF
TRBV20-1	TRBD1	TRBJ1-1	NA	17	TGCAGTGCTAGATTTCTATCCGGGACAGGGAAGAACACTGAAGCTTTCTTT	CSARFLSGTGKNTEAFF
TRBV7-9	NA	TRBJ1-5	NA	14	TGTGCCAGCAGCTCAGATGGGGGGGCTGCTTTCCAGCATTTT	CASSSDGGAAFQHF
TRBV4-2	NA	TRBJ2-7	once	12	TGTGCCACCCGAGGGGGGTCGGGCGAGCAGTACTTC	CATRGGSGEQYF
TRBV18	TRBD1	TRBJ2-2	many	15	TGTGCCAGCTCAATCGGACAGGGGTACACCGGGGAGCTGTTTTTT	CASSIGQGYTGELFF
TRBV20-1	NA	TRBJ2-5	NA	12	TGCAGTGTCCCCGGGGGGCACATTACCCAGTACTTC	CSVPGGHITQYF
TRBV12-3/TRBV12-4	TRBD1	TRBJ1-5	few	14	TGTGCCAGCAGTTTGGGACAGGGACAGGGGCCCCAGCATTTT	CASSLGQGQGPQHF
TRBV20-1	NA	TRBJ2-2	NA	16	TGCAGTGCTAGCCTGATGGAGAGGGAGGTCACCGGGGAGCTGTTTTTT	CSASLMEREVTGELFF
TRBV5-1	NA	TRBJ2-3	NA	14	TGCGCCAGCAGCTCGGGACTGTCGGGAGATACGCAGTATTTT	CASSSGLSGDTQYF
TRBV7-9	NA	TRBJ1-2	NA	11	TGTGCCAGCAGCCCCATCCGAGGGTACACCTTC	CASSPIRGYTF
TRBV5-1	NA	TRBJ1-1	once	15	TGCGCCAGCAGCTTAATGGCAGGTGGGAGCCTCGAAGCTTTCTTT	CASSLMAGGSLEAFF
TRBV24-1	NA	TRBJ1-3	many	14	TGTGCCACCAGTGATAAGGGTACTGGAAACACCATATATTTT	CATSDKGTGNTIYF
TRBV19	TRBD1	TRBJ2-5	NA	14	TGTGCCAGTAGTCCGCCTAGGGGGCGGGAGACCCAGTACTTC	CASSPPRGRETQYF
TRBV4-2	TRBD2	TRBJ2-5	few	15	TGTGCCAGCAGCCAAGACTTGAGCGGGATAGAGACCCAGTACTTC	CASSQDLSGIETQYF
TRBV5-1	NA	TRBJ1-1	NA	14	TGCGCCAGCAGCTTGGTACAGGGGAACACTGAAGCTTTCTTT	CASSLVQGNTEAFF
TRBV7-2	TRBD2	TRBJ2-7	NA	16	TGTGCCAGCAGCTTTGGTTGGCTAGCGGGCAACAATGAGCAGTACTTC	CASSFGWLAGNNEQYF
TRBV5-1	NA	TRBJ2-2	few	14	TGCGCCAGCAGCTTTGGGTTGGACACCGGGGAGCTGTTTTTT	CASSFGLDTGELFF
TRBV20-1	NA	TRBJ1-5	medium-sized	15	TGCAGTGCTAGAGATGGAGCCTATAGCAATCAGCCCCAGCATTTT	CSARDGAYSNQPQHF
TRBV25-1	NA	TRBJ2-6	NA	18	TGTGCCAGCAGTGGTCGGGCAGGGGACTTCTCTGGGGCCGACGTCCTGACTTTC	CASSGRAGDFSGADVLTF
TRBV5-1	NA	TRBJ1-2	many	13	TGCGCCAGCAGCTTGGAGGGGTTATATGGCTACACCTTC	CASSLEGLYGYTF
TRBV7-9	NA	TRBJ1-3	NA	18	TGTGCCAGCAGCCCCCTATCCTCTGACAGAACCGTTGGAAACACCATATATTTT	CASSPLSSDRTVGNTIYF
TRBV29-1	NA	TRBJ2-5	NA	14	TGCAGCGTTGGCCTCCGGGACCCGAAAGAGACCCAGTACTTC	CSVGLRDPKETQYF
TRBV24-1	TRBD2	TRBJ2-1	NA	16	TGTGCCACCAGTGACTGGACTAGCGGGAGAAACAATGAGCAGTTCTTC	CATSDWTSGRNNEQFF
TRBV4-2	TRBD1	TRBJ1-1	many	15	TGTGCCAGCAGCCAAGTCGACAGGGCCGACACTGAAGCTTTCTTT	CASSQVDRADTEAFF
TRBV29-1	NA	TRBJ1-1	many	14	TGCAGCGTTGAATATCGGAGGATAGGGACTGAAGCTTTCTTT	CSVEYRRIGTEAFF
TRBV5-4	NA	TRBJ2-1	NA	15	TGTGCCAGCAGCATGGACGGGGCCACGGGTAATAAGCAGTTCTTC	CASSMDGATGNKQFF
TRBV5-1	NA	TRBJ2-2	NA	13	TGCGCCAGCAGCTTCGGAAACACCGGGGAGCTGTTTTTT	CASSFGNTGELFF
TRBV10-3	NA	TRBJ1-1	NA	13	TGTGCCATCAGTGAGTCACCCGATACTGAAGCTTTCTTT	CAISESPDTEAFF
TRBV20-1	NA	TRBJ1-5	NA	14	TGCAGTGCTAGAGTGGGGATCGGGGATCAGCCCCAGCATTTT	CSARVGIGDQPQHF
TRBV5-1	NA	TRBJ2-6	NA	15	TGCGCCAGCAGCTTGGCTGTCTCTGGGGCCAACGTCCTGACTTTC	CASSLAVSGANVLTF
TRBV12-5	NA	TRBJ2-1	many	16	TGTGCTAGTGGTTTGAGGGTAGCGGAAGGGTTCAATGAGCAGTTCTTC	CASGLRVAEGFNEQFF
TRBV9	NA	TRBJ2-3	few	17	TGTGCCAGCAGCGTAGGGTTCGGGGGTCTCAGCACAGATACGCAGTATTTT	CASSVGFGGLSTDTQYF
TRBV20-1	TRBD1	TRBJ1-3	NA	13	TGCAGTGCCCTGACAGGGGTCGGAAACACCATATATTTT	CSALTGVGNTIYF
TRBV20-1	TRBD2	TRBJ2-2	NA	15	TGCAGTGCTAGATCCCCGGGACTAGCGGGGGGGGAGCTGTTTTTT	CSARSPGLAGGELFF
TRBV6-1	NA	TRBJ2-7	many	13	TGTGCCTGCGGGGGGCAGGGGGCCTACGAGCAGTACTTC	CACGGQGAYEQYF
TRBV7-2	NA	TRBJ2-3	few	16	TGTGCCAGCAGCTCTCGAAACGGGGCGTTCAAGAGTACGCAGTATTTT	CASSSRNGAFKSTQYF
TRBV30	NA	TRBJ2-7	NA	15	TGTGCCTGGAGATCGGGGGCAGTGGGGCCTTACGAGCAGTACTTC	CAWRSGAVGPYEQYF
TRBV11-2	TRBD2	TRBJ2-1	many	19	TGTGCCAGCAGCCATCTACGCGGACTAGCGAGGAGGTCGGGCAATGAGCAGTTCTTC	CASSHLRGLARRSGNEQFF
TRBV11-2	NA	TRBJ2-7	few	15	TGTGCCAGCAGCTTAGGCTCAGGGGCCTCCTACGAGCAGTACTTC	CASSLGSGASYEQYF
TRBV5-1	TRBD1	TRBJ1-1	NA	15	TGCGCCAGCAGCCACAGGGACAGGGGGAACACTGAAGCTTTCTTT	CASSHRDRGNTEAFF
TRBV19	NA	TRBJ2-5	NA	15	TGTGCCAGTAGTACCCAAAGGGGGGGCCAAGAGACCCAGTACTTC	CASSTQRGGQETQYF
TRBV4-1	TRBD1	TRBJ2-2	many	16	TGCGCCAGCAGCCATTTAACAGGGGATGGGACCGGGGAGCTGTTTTTT	CASSHLTGDGTGELFF
TRBV5-1	NA	TRBJ2-5	NA	13	TGCGCCAGCAGGACAGACTGGGAGGAGACCCAGTACTTC	CASRTDWEETQYF
TRBV18	NA	TRBJ1-5	many	13	TGTGCCAGCTCACCACAGAAAGATCAGCCCCAGCATTTT	CASSPQKDQPQHF